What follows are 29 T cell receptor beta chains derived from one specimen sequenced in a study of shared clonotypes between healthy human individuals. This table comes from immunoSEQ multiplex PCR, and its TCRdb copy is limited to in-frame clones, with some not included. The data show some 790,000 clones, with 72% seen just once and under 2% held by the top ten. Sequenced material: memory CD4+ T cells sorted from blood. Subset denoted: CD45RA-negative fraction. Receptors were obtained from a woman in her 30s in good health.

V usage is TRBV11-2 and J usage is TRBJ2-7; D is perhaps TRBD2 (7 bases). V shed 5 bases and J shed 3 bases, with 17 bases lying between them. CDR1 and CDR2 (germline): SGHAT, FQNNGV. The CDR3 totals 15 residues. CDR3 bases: TGTGCCAGCAGCCCCGGGGGAGGGGGGGGCTACGAGCAGTACTTC. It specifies CASSPGGGGGYEQYF. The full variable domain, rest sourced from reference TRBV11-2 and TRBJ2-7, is EAGVAQSPRYKIIEKRQSVAFWCNPISGHATLYWYQQILGQGPKLLIQFQNNGVVDDSQLPKDRFSAERLKGVDSTLKIQPAKLEDSAVYLCASSPGGGGGYEQYFGPGTRLTVT.

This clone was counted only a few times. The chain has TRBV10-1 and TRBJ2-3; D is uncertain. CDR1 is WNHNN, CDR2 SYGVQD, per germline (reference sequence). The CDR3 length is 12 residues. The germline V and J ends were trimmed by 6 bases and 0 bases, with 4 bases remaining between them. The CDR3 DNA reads TGCGCCAGCAGGGACAGCACAGATACGCAGTATTTT. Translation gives CASRDSTDTQYF.

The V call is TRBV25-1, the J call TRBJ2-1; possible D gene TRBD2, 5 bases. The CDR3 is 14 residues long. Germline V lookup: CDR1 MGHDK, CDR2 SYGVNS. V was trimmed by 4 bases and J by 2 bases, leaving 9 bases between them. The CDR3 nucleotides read TGTGCCAGCAGTGCAGCGGCCACCTACAATGAGCAGTTCTTC. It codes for CASSAAATYNEQFF. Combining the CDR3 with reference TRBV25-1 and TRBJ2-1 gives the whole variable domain EADIYQTPRYLVIGTGKKITLECSQTMGHDKMYWYQQDPGMELHLIHYSYGVNSTEKGDLSSESTVSRIRTEHFPLTLESARPSHTSQYLCASSAAATYNEQFFGPGTRLTVL.

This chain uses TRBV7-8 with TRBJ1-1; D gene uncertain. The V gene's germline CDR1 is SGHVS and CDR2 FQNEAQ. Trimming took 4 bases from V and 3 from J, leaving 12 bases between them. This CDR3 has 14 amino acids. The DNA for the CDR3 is TGTGCCAGCAGCTCGATCGCCCGAGACACTGAAGCTTTCTTT. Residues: CASSSIARDTEAFF.

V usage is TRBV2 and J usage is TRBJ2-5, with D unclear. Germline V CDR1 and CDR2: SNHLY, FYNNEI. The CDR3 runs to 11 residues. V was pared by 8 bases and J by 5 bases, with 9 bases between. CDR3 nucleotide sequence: TGTGCCAGCCTGGAATTGGAGACCCAGTACTTC. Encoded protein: CASLELETQYF.

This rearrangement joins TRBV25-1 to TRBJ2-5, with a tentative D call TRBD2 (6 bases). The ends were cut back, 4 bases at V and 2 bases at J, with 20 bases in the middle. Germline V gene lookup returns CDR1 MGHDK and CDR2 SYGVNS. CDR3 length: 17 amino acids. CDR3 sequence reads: CASSGPPGTPSQETQYF. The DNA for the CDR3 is TGTGCCAGCAGTGGTCCCCCCGGGACTCCTTCTCAAGAGACCCAGTACTTC.

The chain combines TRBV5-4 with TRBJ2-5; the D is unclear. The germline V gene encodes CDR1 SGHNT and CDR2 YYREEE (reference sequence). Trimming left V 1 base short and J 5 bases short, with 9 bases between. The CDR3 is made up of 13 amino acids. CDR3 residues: CASSLSALETQYF. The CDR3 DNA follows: TGTGCCAGCAGCTTGTCAGCGTTGGAGACCCAGTACTTC.

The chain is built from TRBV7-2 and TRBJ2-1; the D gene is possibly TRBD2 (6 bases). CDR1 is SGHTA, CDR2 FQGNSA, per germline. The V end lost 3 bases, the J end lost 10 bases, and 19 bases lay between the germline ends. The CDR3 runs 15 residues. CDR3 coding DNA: TGTGCCAGCAGCTTCTTGGGACTTCCTAAGGGGGAGCAGTTCTTC. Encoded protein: CASSFLGLPKGEQFF.

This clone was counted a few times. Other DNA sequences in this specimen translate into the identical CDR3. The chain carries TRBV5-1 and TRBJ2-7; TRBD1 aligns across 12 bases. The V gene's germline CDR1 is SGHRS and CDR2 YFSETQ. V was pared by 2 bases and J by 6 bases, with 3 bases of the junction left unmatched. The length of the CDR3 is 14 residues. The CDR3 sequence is CASSFGTGGIEQYF. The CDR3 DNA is TGCGCCAGCAGCTTTGGGACAGGGGGCATCGAGCAGTACTTC.

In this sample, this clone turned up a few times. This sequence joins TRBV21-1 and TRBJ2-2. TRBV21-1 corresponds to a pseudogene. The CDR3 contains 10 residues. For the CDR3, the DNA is TGTGCCAGCATCACCGGGGAGCTGTTTTTT. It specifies CASITGELFF.

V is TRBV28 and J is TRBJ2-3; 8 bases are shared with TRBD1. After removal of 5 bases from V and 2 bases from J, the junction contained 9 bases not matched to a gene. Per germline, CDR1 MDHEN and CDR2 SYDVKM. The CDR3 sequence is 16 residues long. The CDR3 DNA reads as TGTGCCAGCAGTGGGACAGGAAGATCGAACACAGATACGCAGTATTTT. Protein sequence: CASSGTGRSNTDTQYF.

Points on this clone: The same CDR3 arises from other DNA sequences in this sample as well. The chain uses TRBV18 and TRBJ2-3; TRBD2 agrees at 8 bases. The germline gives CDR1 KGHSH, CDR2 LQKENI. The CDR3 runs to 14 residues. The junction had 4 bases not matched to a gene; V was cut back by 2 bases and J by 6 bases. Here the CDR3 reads CASSPAGGPDTQYF. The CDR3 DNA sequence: TGTGCCAGCTCACCAGCGGGAGGCCCCGATACGCAGTATTTT.

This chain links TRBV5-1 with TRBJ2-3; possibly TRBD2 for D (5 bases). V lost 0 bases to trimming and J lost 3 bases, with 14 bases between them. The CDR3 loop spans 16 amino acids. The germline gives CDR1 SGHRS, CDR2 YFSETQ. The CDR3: CASSLVVALGTDTQYF. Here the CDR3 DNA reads TGCGCCAGCAGCTTGGTCGTAGCGCTGGGGACAGATACGCAGTATTTT.

Here the CDR3 DNA reads TGTGCCAGCAGCAAAGGACAGAGCTCCTACAATGAGCAGTTCTTC. It is translated as CASSKGQSSYNEQFF. The J gene is TRBJ2-1, the V gene TRBV11-3; TRBD1 might be the D (6 bases). The germline V gene encodes CDR1 SGHNT and CDR2 YENEEA. The CDR3 contains 15 residues. V was clipped by 5 bases and J by 0 bases, with 11 bases between them.

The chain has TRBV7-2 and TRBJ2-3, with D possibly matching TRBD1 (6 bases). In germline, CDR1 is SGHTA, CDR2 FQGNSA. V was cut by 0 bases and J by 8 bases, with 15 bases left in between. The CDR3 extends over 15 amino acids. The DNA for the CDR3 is TGTGCCAGCAGCTTAGCTCCCGGACAAGGGGGTACGCAGTATTTT. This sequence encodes CASSLAPGQGGTQYF.

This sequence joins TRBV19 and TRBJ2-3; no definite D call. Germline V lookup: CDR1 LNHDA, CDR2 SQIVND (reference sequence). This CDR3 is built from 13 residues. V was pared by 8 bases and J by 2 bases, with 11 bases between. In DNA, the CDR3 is TGTGCCAGTTTATCAGGCGACACAGATACGCAGTATTTT. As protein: CASLSGDTDTQYF.

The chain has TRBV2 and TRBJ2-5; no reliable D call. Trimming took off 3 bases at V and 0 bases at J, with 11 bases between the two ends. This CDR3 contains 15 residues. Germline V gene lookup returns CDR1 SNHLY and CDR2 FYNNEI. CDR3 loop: CASSDIGRNQETQYF. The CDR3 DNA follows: TGTGCCAGCAGTGATATCGGTCGTAACCAAGAGACCCAGTACTTC.

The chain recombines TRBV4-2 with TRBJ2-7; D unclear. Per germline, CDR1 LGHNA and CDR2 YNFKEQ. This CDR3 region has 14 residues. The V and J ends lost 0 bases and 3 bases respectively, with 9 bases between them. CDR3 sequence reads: CASSQDGQIYEQYF. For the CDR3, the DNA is TGTGCCAGCAGCCAAGACGGCCAGATCTACGAGCAGTACTTC.

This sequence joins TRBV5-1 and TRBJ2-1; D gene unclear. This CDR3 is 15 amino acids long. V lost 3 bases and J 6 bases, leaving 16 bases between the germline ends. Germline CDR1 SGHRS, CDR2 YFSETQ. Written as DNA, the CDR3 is TGCGCCAGCAGCTCCGATAGGAGAGGACCCAATGAGCAGTTCTTC. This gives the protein CASSSDRRGPNEQFF. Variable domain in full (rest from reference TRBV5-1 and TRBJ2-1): KAGVTQTPRYLIKTRGQQVTLSCSPISGHRSVSWYQQTPGQGLQFLFEYFSETQRNKGNFPGRFSGRQFSNSRSEMNVSTLELGDSALYLCASSSDRRGPNEQFFGPGTRLTVL.

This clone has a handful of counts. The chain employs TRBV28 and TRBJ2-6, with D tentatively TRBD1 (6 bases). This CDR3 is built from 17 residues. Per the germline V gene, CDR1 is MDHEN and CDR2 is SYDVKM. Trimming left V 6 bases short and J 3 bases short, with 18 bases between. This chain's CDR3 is CASRPRQAPYGANVLTF. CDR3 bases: TGTGCCAGCAGACCAAGACAGGCCCCATATGGGGCCAACGTCCTGACTTTC.

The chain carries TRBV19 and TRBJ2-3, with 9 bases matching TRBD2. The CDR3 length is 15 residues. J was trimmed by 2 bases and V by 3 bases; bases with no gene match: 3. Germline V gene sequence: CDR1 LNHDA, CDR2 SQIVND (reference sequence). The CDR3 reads CASSISGGDTDTQYF. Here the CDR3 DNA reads TGTGCCAGTAGTATTAGCGGGGGAGACACAGATACGCAGTATTTT. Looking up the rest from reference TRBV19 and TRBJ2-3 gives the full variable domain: DGGITQSPKYLFRKEGQNVTLSCEQNLNHDAMYWYRQDPGQGLRLIYYSQIVNDFQKGDIAEGYSVSREKKESFPLTVTSAQKNPTAFYLCASSISGGDTDTQYFGPGTRLTVL.

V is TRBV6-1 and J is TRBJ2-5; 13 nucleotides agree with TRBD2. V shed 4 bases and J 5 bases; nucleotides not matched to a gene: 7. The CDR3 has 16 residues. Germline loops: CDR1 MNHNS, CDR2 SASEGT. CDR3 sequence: CASSVGTSGKFETQYF. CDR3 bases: TGTGCCAGCAGTGTCGGGACTAGCGGGAAATTCGAGACCCAGTACTTC.

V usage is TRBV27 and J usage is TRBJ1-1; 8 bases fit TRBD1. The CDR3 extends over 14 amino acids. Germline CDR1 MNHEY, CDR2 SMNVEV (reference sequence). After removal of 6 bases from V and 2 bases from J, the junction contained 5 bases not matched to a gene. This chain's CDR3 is CASSKGQVNTEAFF. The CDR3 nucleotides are TGTGCCAGCAGCAAGGGACAGGTCAACACTGAAGCTTTCTTT.

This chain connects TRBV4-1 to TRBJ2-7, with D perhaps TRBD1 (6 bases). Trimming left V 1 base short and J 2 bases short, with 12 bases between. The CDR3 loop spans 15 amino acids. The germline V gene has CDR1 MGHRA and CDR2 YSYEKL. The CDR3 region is CASSQVWTAAYEQYF. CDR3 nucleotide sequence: TGCGCCAGCAGCCAAGTATGGACAGCTGCCTACGAGCAGTACTTC.

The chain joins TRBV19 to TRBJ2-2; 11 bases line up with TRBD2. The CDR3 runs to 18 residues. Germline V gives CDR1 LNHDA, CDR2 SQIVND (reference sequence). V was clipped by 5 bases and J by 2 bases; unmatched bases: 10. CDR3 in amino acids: CASSPPLAGGLNTGELFF. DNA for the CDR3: TGTGCCAGTAGTCCACCCCTAGCGGGAGGACTTAACACCGGGGAGCTGTTTTTT.

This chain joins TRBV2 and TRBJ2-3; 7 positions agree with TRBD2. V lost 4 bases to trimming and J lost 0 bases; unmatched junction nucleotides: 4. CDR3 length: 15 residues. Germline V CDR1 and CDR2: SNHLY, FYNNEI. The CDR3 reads CASSGGLRSTDTQYF. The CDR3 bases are TGTGCCAGCAGTGGGGGACTACGAAGCACAGATACGCAGTATTTT.

The DNA of the CDR3 is TGTGCCAGCAGTGAATTCGGACAGGGGCAAGAGACCCAGTACTTC. Translating it yields CASSEFGQGQETQYF. The chain combines TRBV2 with TRBJ2-5, with TRBD1 identical over 9 bases. The CDR3 length is 15 residues. Germline V CDR1 and CDR2: SNHLY, FYNNEI. The V gene end was trimmed by 2 bases and the J gene end by 2 bases; junction bases not matched to a gene: 3.

CDR3 sequence (DNA): TGTGCCAGCAGCAAGCCGGCGGAGCTAAGAGAGACCCAGTACTTC. It specifies CASSKPAELRETQYF. V gene TRBV7-9 combines with J gene TRBJ2-5; D unresolved. The CDR3 has 15 amino acids. Per the germline V gene, CDR1 is SEHNR and CDR2 is FQNEAQ (reference sequence). V lost 5 bases to trimming and J lost 4 bases, with 17 bases between them.

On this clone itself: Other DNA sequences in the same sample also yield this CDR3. The CDR3 DNA reads TGTGCCAGTAGTATAAGCGAGACCCAGTACTTC. Amino acids: CASSISETQYF. The V gene is TRBV19, the J gene TRBJ2-5; the D is unclear. V lost 2 bases to trimming and J lost 5 bases, with 3 bases between them. The CDR3 loop spans 11 amino acids. CDR1 is LNHDA and CDR2 is SQIVND in the germline V gene (reference sequence).